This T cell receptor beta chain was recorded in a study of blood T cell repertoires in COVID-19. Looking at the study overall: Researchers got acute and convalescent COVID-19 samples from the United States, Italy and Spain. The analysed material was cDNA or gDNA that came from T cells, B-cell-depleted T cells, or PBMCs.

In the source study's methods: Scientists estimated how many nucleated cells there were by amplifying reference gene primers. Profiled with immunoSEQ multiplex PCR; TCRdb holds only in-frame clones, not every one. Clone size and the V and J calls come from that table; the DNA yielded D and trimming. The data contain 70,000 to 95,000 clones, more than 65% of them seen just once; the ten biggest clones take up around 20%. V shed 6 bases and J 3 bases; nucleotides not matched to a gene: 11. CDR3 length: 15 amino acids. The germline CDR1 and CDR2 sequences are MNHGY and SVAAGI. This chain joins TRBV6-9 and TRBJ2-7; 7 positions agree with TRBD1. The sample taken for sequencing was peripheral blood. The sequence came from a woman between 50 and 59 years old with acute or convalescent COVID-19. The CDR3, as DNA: TGTGCCAGCAGCCCCCGTAGGGGGCTTGACTACGAGCAGTACTTC. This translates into CASSPRRGLDYEQYF.